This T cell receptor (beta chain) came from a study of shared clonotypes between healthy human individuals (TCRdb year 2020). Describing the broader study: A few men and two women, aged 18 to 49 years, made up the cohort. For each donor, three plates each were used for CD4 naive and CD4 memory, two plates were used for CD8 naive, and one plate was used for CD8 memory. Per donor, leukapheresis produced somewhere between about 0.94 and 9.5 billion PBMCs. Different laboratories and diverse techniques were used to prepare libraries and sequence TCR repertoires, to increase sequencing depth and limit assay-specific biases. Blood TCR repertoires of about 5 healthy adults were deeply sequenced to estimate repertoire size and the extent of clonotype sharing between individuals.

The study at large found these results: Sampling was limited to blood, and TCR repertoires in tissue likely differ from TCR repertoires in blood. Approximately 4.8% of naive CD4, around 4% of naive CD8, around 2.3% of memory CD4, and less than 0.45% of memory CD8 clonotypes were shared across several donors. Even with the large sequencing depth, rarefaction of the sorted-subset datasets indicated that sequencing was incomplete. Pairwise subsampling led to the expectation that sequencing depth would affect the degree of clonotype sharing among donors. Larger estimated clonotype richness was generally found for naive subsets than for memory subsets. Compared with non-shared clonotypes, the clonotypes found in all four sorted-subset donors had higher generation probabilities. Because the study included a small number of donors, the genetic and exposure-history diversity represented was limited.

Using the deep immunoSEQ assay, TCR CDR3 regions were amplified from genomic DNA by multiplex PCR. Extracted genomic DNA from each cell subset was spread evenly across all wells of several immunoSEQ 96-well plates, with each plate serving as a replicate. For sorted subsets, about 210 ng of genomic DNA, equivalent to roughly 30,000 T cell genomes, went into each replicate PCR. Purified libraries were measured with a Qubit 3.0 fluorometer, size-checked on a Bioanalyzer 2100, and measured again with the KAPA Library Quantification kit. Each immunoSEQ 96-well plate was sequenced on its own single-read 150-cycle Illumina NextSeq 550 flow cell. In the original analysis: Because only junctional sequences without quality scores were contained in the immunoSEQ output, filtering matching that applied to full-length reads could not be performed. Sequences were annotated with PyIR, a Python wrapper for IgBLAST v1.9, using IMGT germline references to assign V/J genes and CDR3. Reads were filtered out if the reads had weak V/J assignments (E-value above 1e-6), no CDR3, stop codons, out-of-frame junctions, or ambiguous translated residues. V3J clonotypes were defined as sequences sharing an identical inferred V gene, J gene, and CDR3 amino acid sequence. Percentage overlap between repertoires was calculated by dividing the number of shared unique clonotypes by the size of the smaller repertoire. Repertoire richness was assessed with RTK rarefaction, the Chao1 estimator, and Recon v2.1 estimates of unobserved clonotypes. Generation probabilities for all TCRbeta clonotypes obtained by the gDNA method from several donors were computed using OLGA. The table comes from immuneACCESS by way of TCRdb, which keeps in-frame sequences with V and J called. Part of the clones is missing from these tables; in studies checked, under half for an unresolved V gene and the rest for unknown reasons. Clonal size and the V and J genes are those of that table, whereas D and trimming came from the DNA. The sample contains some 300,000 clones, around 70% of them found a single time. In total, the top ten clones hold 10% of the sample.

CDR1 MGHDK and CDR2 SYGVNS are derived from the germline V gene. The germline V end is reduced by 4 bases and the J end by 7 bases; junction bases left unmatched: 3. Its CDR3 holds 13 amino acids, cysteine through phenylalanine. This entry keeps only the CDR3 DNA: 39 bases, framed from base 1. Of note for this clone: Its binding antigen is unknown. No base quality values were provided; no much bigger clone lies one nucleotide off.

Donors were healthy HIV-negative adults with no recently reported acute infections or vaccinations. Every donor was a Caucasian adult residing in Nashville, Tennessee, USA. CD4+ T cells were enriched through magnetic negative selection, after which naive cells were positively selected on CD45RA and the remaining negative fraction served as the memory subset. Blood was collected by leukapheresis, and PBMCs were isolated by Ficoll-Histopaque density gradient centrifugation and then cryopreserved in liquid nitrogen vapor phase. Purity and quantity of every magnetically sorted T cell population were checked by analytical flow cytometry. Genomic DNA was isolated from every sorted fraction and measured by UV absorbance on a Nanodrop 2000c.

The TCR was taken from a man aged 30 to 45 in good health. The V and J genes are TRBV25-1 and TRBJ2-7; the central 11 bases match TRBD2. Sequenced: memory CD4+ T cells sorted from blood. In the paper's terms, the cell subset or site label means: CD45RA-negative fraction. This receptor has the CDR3 CASSGLAGLEQYF. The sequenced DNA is TGTGCCAGCAGTGGACTAGCGGGACTTGAGCAGTACTTC.